This T cell receptor (beta chain) was profiled in a study of control samples from healthy donors and cancer patients (TCRdb year 2020). CDR1 and CDR2 are drawn from the germline V gene: SGHNT, YENEEA. V sheds 1 base and J sheds 4 bases, leaving 16 bases between their ends. From the cysteine through the phenylalanine, the CDR3 covers 17 amino acids. The retained sequence is limited to the CDR3, 51 bases, with the frame set at the first base. The library was made by the immunoSEQ multiplex PCR assay. TCRdb stores this immuneACCESS table with in-frame sequences only. Part of the clones is absent; in the studies checked, under half of the shortfall reflects unresolved V genes, and no reason is known for the rest. A total of approximately 110,000 clones appear in this sample, about four fifths of them only once. About 13% of the sample lies in the top ten. As regards this clone: The specificity of this receptor is unknown. No much larger clone is present one base from it, and per-base qualities are unavailable.

The chain links TRBV11-3 with TRBJ2-2; TRBD2 is a weak D gene call, 6 bases matching. The TCR originated in a woman aged 50 to 60 in good health. The specimen sequenced was blood. The CDR3 loop reads CASSLGLGRESTGELFF. The DNA is as follows: TGTGCCAGCAGCTTAGGGCTAGGGCGGGAAAGCACCGGGGAGCTGTTTTTT.